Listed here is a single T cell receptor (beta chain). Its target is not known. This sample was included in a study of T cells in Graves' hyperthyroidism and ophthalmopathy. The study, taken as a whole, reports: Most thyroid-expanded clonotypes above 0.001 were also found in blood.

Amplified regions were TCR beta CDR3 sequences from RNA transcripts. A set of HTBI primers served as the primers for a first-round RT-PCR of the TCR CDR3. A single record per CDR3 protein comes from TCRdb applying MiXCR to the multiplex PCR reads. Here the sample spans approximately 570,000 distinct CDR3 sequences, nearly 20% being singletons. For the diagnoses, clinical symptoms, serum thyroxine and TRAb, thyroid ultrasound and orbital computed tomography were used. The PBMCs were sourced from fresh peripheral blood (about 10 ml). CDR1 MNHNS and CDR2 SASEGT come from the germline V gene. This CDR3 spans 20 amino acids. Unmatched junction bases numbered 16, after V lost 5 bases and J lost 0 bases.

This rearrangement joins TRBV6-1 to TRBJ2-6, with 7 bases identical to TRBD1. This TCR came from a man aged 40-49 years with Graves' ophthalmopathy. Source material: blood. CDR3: CASSPINLPGQPSGANVLTF. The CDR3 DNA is TGTGCCAGCAGTCCGATAAACTTACCGGGACAGCCCTCTGGGGCCAACGTCCTGACTTTC.